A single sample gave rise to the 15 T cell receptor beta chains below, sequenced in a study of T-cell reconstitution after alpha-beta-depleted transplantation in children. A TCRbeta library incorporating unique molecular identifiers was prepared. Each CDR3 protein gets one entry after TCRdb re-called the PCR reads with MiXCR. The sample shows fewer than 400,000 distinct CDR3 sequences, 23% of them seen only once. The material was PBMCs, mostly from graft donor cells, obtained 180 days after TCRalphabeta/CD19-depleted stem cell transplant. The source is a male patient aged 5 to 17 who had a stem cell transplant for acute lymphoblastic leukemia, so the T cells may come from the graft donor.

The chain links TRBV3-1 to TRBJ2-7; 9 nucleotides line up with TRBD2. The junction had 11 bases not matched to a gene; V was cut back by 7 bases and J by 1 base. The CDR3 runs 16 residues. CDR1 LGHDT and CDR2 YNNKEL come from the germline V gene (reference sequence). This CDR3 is CASKRSRLAASYEQYF. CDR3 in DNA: TGTGCCAGCAAGCGGTCACGACTAGCGGCTTCCTACGAGCAGTACTTC.

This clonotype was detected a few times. The CDR3: CASTPGGNTEAFF. DNA of the CDR3: TGTGCCAGCACTCCGGGCGGGAACACTGAAGCTTTCTTT. The V and J genes are TRBV3-1 and TRBJ1-1, with no clear D. With 7 bases removed from V and 1 base from J, the gap between germline ends came to 10 bases. This CDR3 has 13 amino acids. Germline V CDR1 and CDR2: LGHDT, YNNKEL (reference sequence).

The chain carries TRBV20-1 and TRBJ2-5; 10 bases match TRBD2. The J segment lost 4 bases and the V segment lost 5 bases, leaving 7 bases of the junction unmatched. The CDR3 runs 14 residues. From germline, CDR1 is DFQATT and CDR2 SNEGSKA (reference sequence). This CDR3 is CSAPPSGRRETQYF. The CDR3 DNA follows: TGCAGTGCTCCTCCTAGCGGGAGAAGAGAGACCCAGTACTTC.

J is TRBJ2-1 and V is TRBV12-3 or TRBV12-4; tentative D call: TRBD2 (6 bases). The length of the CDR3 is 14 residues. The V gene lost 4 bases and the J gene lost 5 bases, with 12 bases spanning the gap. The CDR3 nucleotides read TGTGCCAGCAGTTGGACGGGAGCGGACAATGAGCAGTTCTTC. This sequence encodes CASSWTGADNEQFF.

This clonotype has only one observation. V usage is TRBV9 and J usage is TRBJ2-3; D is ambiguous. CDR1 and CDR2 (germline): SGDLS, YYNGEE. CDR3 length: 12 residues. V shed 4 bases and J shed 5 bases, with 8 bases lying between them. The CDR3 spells CASSPTQDTQYF. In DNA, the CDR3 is TGTGCCAGCAGCCCAACCCAAGATACGCAGTATTTT.

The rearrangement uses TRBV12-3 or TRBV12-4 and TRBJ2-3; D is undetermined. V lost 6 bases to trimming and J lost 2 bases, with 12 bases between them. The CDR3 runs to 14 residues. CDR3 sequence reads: CASSRLSTTDTQYF. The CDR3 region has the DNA TGTGCCAGCAGCCGATTATCTACCACAGATACGCAGTATTTT.

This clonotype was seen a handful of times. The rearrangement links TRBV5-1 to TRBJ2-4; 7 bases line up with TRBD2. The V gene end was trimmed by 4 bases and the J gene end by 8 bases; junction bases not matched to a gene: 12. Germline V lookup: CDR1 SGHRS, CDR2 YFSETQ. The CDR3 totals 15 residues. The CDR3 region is CASSEGRGRVDIQYF. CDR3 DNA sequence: TGCGCCAGCAGCGAGGGGAGGGGCAGGGTGGACATTCAGTACTTC. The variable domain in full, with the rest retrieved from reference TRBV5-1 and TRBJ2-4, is KAGVTQTPRYLIKTRGQQVTLSCSPISGHRSVSWYQQTPGQGLQFLFEYFSETQRNKGNFPGRFSGRQFSNSRSEMNVSTLELGDSALYLCASSEGRGRVDIQYFGAGTRLSVL.

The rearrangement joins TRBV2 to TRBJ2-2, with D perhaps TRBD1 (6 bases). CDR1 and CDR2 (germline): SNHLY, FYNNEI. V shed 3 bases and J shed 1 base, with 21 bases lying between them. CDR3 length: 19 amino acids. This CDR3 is CASSDMWGPIELNTGELFF. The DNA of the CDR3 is TGTGCCAGCAGTGACATGTGGGGGCCGATCGAGCTGAACACCGGGGAGCTGTTTTTT.

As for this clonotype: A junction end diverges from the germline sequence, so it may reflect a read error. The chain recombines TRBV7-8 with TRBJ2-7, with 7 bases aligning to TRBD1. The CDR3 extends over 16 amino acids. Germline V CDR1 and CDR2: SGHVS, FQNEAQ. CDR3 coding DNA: TGTGCCAGCAGCTTAAATTCTGCTACAGGGGCATACGCGCAGTACTTC. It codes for CASSLNSATGAYAQYF.

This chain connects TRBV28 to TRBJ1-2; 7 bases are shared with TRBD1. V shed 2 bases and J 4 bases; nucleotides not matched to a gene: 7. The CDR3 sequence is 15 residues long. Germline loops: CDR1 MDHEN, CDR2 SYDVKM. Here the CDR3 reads CASSLPGQILYGYTF. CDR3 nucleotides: TGTGCCAGCAGTTTACCGGGACAGATCCTCTATGGCTACACCTTC.

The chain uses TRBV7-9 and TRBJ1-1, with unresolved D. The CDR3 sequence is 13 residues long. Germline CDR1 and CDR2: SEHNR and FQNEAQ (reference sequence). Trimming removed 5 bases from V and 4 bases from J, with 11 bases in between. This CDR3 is CASSPPGGTEAFF. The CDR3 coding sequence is TGTGCCAGCAGCCCCCCCGGTGGCACTGAAGCTTTCTTT.

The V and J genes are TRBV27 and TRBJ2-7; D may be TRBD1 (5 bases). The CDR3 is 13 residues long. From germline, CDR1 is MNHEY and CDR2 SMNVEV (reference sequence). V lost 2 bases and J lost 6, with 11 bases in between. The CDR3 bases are TGTGCCAGCAGTTTAGGCAGGGTCTTCGAGCAGTACTTC. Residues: CASSLGRVFEQYF.

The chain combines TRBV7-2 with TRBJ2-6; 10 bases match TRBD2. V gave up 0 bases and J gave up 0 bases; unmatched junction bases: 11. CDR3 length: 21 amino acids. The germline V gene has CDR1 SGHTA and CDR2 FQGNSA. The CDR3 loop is CASSLAFYRASGSSGANVLTF. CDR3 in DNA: TGTGCCAGCAGCTTAGCCTTCTACCGGGCTAGCGGGAGCTCTGGGGCCAACGTCCTGACTTTC.

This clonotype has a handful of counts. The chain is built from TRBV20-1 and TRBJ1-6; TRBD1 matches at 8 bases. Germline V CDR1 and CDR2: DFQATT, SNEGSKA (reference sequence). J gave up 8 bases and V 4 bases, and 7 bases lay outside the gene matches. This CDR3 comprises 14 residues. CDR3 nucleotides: TGCAGTGCTACCGACAGGGGACGAGATTCACCCCTCCACTTT. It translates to CSATDRGRDSPLHF.

This chain's CDR3 is CASSRGGDQETQYF. DNA for the CDR3: TGCGCCAGCAGCCGTGGGGGAGACCAAGAGACCCAGTACTTC. The chain has TRBV5-1 and TRBJ2-5; the D call may be TRBD1 or TRBD2 (5 bases each). The V gene lost 4 bases and the J gene lost 0 bases, with 10 bases spanning the gap. Germline CDR1 reads SGHRS; CDR2 reads YFSETQ. There are 14 residues in the CDR3.